The clone carrying this T cell receptor (beta chain) was observed a few times. This specimen comes from a study of T-cell memory formation after mild COVID-19. Study at large: TCR clusters were largely donor specific.

This CDR3 comprises 16 residues. V trimming: 2 bases; J trimming: 4 bases; junction bases outside the gene matches: 10. Germline CDR1 is SGHRS and CDR2 is YFSETQ. TCRdb passed the 5' RACE reads through MiXCR, listing each CDR3 protein once. The table lists 470,000 or so distinct CDR3 sequences, 25% of them singletons, with approximately 12% in the top ten. The clonotype comes from an adult woman who had mild COVID-19 (a few samples of this study predate the infection). Cell type and time point are not known. Specimen: PBMCs or a T cell subset sorted from them (not recorded which). V gene TRBV5-1 combines with J gene TRBJ2-3; TRBD2 agrees at 7 bases. The CDR3 loop is CASSFAGARGADTQYF. The DNA for the CDR3 is TGCGCCAGCAGCTTTGCGGGAGCGCGAGGGGCAGATACGCAGTATTTT. Together with reference TRBV5-1 and TRBJ2-3, the CDR3 gives the full variable domain: KAGVTQTPRYLIKTRGQQVTLSCSPISGHRSVSWYQQTPGQGLQFLFEYFSETQRNKGNFPGRFSGRQFSNSRSEMNVSTLELGDSALYLCASSFAGARGADTQYFGPGTRLTVL.